These T cell receptor beta chains were read from a single sample in a study of blood T cell repertoires in COVID-19. The data were produced by immunoSEQ multiplex PCR, yet TCRdb's version contains in-frame clones alone and is incomplete. The sample yields some 200,000 clones, roughly 94% seen once. Sequences were obtained from peripheral blood. The receptors were sampled from a man in his thirties or forties with COVID-19, enrolled during active disease. Both conserved end residues are part of each CDR3. Fields, in order: clone size, J gene, V gene, D gene, CDR3 protein, CDR3 DNA. D genes are given only for firm matches. Some rows mark clone size as missing; the rest say once, few, many or name a class of expanded clone.

>NA|TRBJ1-4|TRBV6-5|NA
CASSRGNEKLFF
TGTGCCAGCAGTAGGGGCAATGAAAAACTGTTTTTT
>NA|TRBJ2-1|TRBV10-2|TRBD2
CASSAHNSGGRNNEQFF
TGCGCCAGCAGTGCCCATAATAGCGGGGGGCGGAACAATGAGCAGTTCTTC
>NA|TRBJ2-5|TRBV29-1|NA
CSVPGRISETQYF
TGCAGCGTCCCTGGGAGGATCTCGGAGACCCAGTACTTC
>NA|TRBJ2-2|TRBV6-1|NA
CASSDNREAGELFF
TGTGCCAGCAGTGACAACAGGGAAGCCGGGGAGCTGTTTTTT
>NA|TRBJ2-7|TRBV29-1|TRBD2
CSVEGRGTPREQYF
TGCAGCGTTGAAGGGCGGGGGACCCCCCGGGAGCAGTACTTC
>NA|TRBJ2-7|TRBV9|TRBD1
CASSVTPGTGSSYEQYF
TGTGCCAGCAGCGTAACACCGGGGACAGGTAGCTCCTACGAGCAGTACTTC
>NA|TRBJ2-5|TRBV5-1|NA
CASSLGNRVPSQETQYF
TGCGCCAGCAGCTTGGGGAACAGGGTACCCTCCCAAGAGACCCAGTACTTC
>NA|TRBJ2-2|TRBV10-1|TRBD1
CASSERGHGELFF
TGCGCCAGCAGTGAAAGGGGGCACGGGGAGCTGTTTTTT
>NA|TRBJ1-6|TRBV11-2|NA
CASSSAAGPYNSPLHF
TGTGCCAGCAGCTCGGCAGCGGGGCCCTATAATTCACCCCTCCACTTT
>NA|TRBJ2-2|TRBV27|TRBD2
CASSLGGGSGELFF
TGTGCCAGCAGTTTAGGCGGGGGGAGCGGGGAGCTGTTTTTT
>NA|TRBJ2-3|TRBV6-5|NA
CASSRRGAGTDTQYF
TGTGCCAGCAGTAGACGGGGGGCAGGCACAGATACGCAGTATTTT
>NA|TRBJ1-1|TRBV18|TRBD1
CASSPLDRGGVNTEAFF
TGTGCCAGCTCACCTTTAGACAGGGGGGGGGTGAACACTGAAGCTTTCTTT
>NA|TRBJ2-3|TRBV11-2|NA
CASSLRTGIPGGGHTQYF
TGTGCCAGCAGCTTAAGGACGGGGATACCGGGGGGCGGCCATACGCAGTATTTT
>NA|TRBJ1-5|TRBV4-1|NA
CASSQDEGRVPQPQHF
TGCGCCAGCAGCCAAGATGAAGGGCGGGTGCCTCAGCCCCAGCATTTT
>NA|TRBJ2-3|TRBV6-2/TRBV6-3|TRBD2
CASSYDGGASDTQYF
TGTGCCAGCAGTTACGACGGGGGGGCCTCCGATACGCAGTATTTT
>NA|TRBJ2-3|TRBV11-2|TRBD1
CASSLRTGTADTQYF
TGTGCCAGCAGCCTAAGGACAGGGACCGCAGATACGCAGTATTTT
>NA|TRBJ2-3|TRBV5-1|NA
CASSLGLRSTDTQYF
TGCGCCAGCAGCTTGGGACTTCGTAGCACAGATACGCAGTATTTT
>NA|TRBJ2-7|TRBV19|TRBD1
CASSRPGQPYEQYF
TGTGCCAGTAGTAGGCCGGGACAGCCCTACGAGCAGTACTTC
>NA|TRBJ2-1|TRBV30|TRBD1
CAWTKQGQGGNEQFF
TGTGCCTGGACTAAGCAGGGACAGGGGGGCAATGAGCAGTTCTTC
>NA|TRBJ2-3|TRBV10-2|TRBD2
CASSEWASGIDTQYF
TGCGCCAGCAGTGAGTGGGCTAGCGGTATAGATACGCAGTATTTT
>NA|TRBJ1-1|TRBV27|NA
CASQEAFNTEAFF
TGTGCCAGCCAGGAGGCATTTAACACTGAAGCTTTCTTT
>NA|TRBJ2-2|TRBV4-2|TRBD2
CASSQGAGGQNGELFF
TGTGCCAGCAGCCAGGGAGCGGGGGGGCAGAACGGGGAGCTGTTTTTT
>NA|TRBJ1-6|TRBV5-1|NA
CASSTKGGGISPLHF
TGCGCCAGCAGCACCAAAGGTGGGGGGATTTCACCCCTCCACTTT
>NA|TRBJ1-6|TRBV27|NA
CASSLFGGLNSPLHF
TGTGCCAGCAGCTTATTCGGGGGGCTGAATTCACCCCTCCACTTT
>NA|TRBJ1-1|TRBV7-9|NA
CASSFPDSEAFF
TGTGCCAGCAGCTTTCCAGACAGTGAAGCTTTCTTT
>NA|TRBJ1-6|TRBV2|NA
CASRSGYNSPLHF
TGTGCCAGCAGGTCAGGGTACAATTCACCCCTCCACTTT
>NA|TRBJ1-1|TRBV6-5|TRBD1
CASSSVTGASTEAFF
TGTGCCAGCAGTTCTGTGACAGGGGCAAGCACTGAAGCTTTCTTT
>NA|TRBJ1-5|TRBV7-9|TRBD1
CASSLWDRVIINSNQPQHF
TGTGCCAGCAGCTTATGGGACAGGGTCATAATTAATAGCAATCAGCCCCAGCATTTT
>NA|TRBJ1-1|TRBV7-9|NA
CASSPGTNTEAFF
TGTGCCAGCAGCCCCGGGACAAACACTGAAGCTTTCTTT
>NA|TRBJ1-4|TRBV9|TRBD1
CASKGQLDEKLFF
TGTGCCAGTAAGGGACAGTTAGACGAAAAACTGTTTTTT
>NA|TRBJ2-2|TRBV3-1/TRBV3-2|TRBD1
CASRRTGQGSTGELFF
TGTGCCAGCAGGCGTACGGGACAGGGTTCCACCGGGGAGCTGTTTTTT
>NA|TRBJ1-1|TRBV15|NA
CATEGWGQNTEAFF
TGTGCCACCGAAGGTTGGGGACAGAACACTGAAGCTTTCTTT
>NA|TRBJ1-2|TRBV7-9|TRBD1
CASSVGQGDGYTF
TGTGCCAGCAGCGTGGGACAGGGGGATGGCTACACCTTC
>once|TRBJ2-1|TRBV6-5|NA
CASSYSSGPGSEQFF
TGTGCCAGCAGTTACTCATCGGGCCCGGGGAGTGAGCAGTTCTTC